The sequence of this T cell receptor beta chain was determined in a study of shared clonotypes between healthy human individuals. The CDR3 totals 13 residues. Trimming left V 5 bases short and J 0 bases short, with 8 bases between. Germline loops: CDR1 SEHNR, CDR2 FQNEAQ (reference sequence). Terminally differentiated effector memory CD45RA+ cells were left out of the naive CD8 fraction, which was CD45RO-negative and positively selected for CCR7. Sorted-subset replicate PCRs used about 200 ng DNA, some 31,000 T cell genomes. Some clones are missing from TCRdb's copy, which holds only in-frame ones; the method was immunoSEQ multiplex PCR. The repertoire holds about 2.1 million clones, 93% seen once, with about 1.7% in the top ten.

The chain carries TRBV7-9 and TRBJ2-7; D is uncertain. The sequenced sample was naive CD8+ T cells from PBMCs. The TCR originated in a man aged 18-30 years in good health. Some clones in this sample may be carry-over from other donors' samples. The CDR3, as DNA: TGTGCCAGCAGCCACGTCCACTCCTACGAGCAGTACTTC. It codes for CASSHVHSYEQYF.